This TCR beta chain derives from a study of blood T cell repertoires in COVID-19. Study information: In each case, the material was cDNA or gDNA derived from T cells, B-cell-depleted T cells, or PBMCs.

In the original workflow: Reference gene primers were amplified, and this amplification served to estimate nucleated cell counts. Clones were read by immunoSEQ multiplex PCR, and TCRdb kept only the in-frame ones, dropping some. The V and J calls and clone size are taken from that table; D and trimming were inferred from the DNA. This repertoire shows 180,000 or so clones, 75% to 90% found once; its top ten account for 6.5% to 10%. V was shortened by 6 bases and J by 5 bases, with 11 bases between the two germline ends. The CDR3 totals 13 residues. Germline V lookup: CDR1 SGDLS, CDR2 YYNGEE. What was sequenced was peripheral blood. This chain links TRBV9 with TRBJ2-2; TRBD1 is a possible D gene (5 bases). The source is a woman aged 60-70 years with acute or convalescent COVID-19. Here the CDR3 DNA reads TGTGCCAGCACCAGGGAAGGAACCGGGGAGCTGTTTTTT. Translating gives CASTREGTGELFF. Looking up the rest from reference TRBV9 and TRBJ2-2 gives the full variable domain: DSGVTQTPKHLITATGQRVTLRCSPRSGDLSVYWYQQSLDQGLQFLIQYYNGEERAKGNILERFSAQQFPDLHSELNLSSLELGDSALYFCASTREGTGELFFGEGSRLTVL.